The clone carrying this T cell receptor beta chain has only one observation. This entry belongs to a study of blood T cell repertoires in COVID-19. The CDR3 runs 19 residues. Germline loops: CDR1 MNHEY, CDR2 SMNVEV (reference sequence). V lost 3 bases to trimming and J lost 0 bases; unmatched junction nucleotides: 11. The method was immunoSEQ multiplex PCR; TCRdb's version includes in-frame clones alone and lacks a portion of them. The profile covers around 250,000 clones, with about 90% appearing a single time and approximately 0.9% taken by the ten largest. The source material was PBMCs or T cells enriched from blood (not recorded which). The clonotype was recovered from a man between 45 and 60 years old who had been exposed to COVID-19. The chain couples TRBV27 to TRBJ2-3, with 11 positions matching TRBD2. The CDR3 sequence: CASSLGLAEGFSSTDTQYF. The CDR3 coding sequence is TGTGCCAGCAGTTTGGGACTAGCGGAGGGATTCTCTAGCACAGATACGCAGTATTTT.